The 15 T cell receptor beta chains given below trace back to one sample, sequenced in a study of cytomegalovirus exposure and HLA in healthy donors. PCR used 60 Vbeta primers and 13 Jbeta primers. Libraries were prepared by immunoSEQ multiplex PCR; TCRdb keeps only in-frame clonotypes and omits some of them. The profile shows about 100,000 clones, around 57% of them singletons. Input material: PBMCs. These receptors were taken from a human donor in good health.

This clone showed up just a few times. The chain joins TRBV7-8 to TRBJ2-3, with 7 bases identical to TRBD2. The germline CDR1 and CDR2 sequences are SGHVS and FQNEAQ. The CDR3 spans 15 residues. V lost 1 base to trimming and J lost 7 bases; unmatched junction nucleotides: 8. For the CDR3, the DNA is TGTGCCAGCAGCTTAGGGCTAGCGGTACAATATACGCAGTATTTT. As protein: CASSLGLAVQYTQYF.

This chain uses TRBV28 with TRBJ2-3; TRBD2 matches at 8 bases. Germline V gene sequence: CDR1 MDHEN, CDR2 SYDVKM. Trimming took 6 bases from V and 6 from J; bases not matched to a gene: 14. The CDR3 totals 16 residues. The DNA for the CDR3 is TGTGCCAGCAGCCAATGGGGGTTAGCGGGACGGGATACGCAGTATTTT. Its translation: CASSQWGLAGRDTQYF.

This clone turned up a few times. This chain uses TRBV7-9 with TRBJ2-7, with 8 nucleotides matching TRBD1. CDR3 length: 14 amino acids. With 5 bases clipped from V and 6 bases from J, the junction kept 9 bases outside the gene matches. Germline values: CDR1 SEHNR, CDR2 FQNEAQ (reference sequence). CDR3 DNA sequence: TGTGCCAGCAGCCCACGGACAGGGAAACGCGAGCAGTACTTC. It encodes CASSPRTGKREQYF.

In nucleotides, the CDR3 is TGTGCCAGCAGACGCTGGGGCGCTGAAGCTTTCTTT. It encodes CASRRWGAEAFF. This chain joins TRBV6-5 and TRBJ1-1; TRBD1 is a possible D gene (5 bases). Trimming shortened V by 6 bases and J by 6 bases, and 11 bases separated the two germline ends. Per germline, CDR1 MNHEY and CDR2 SVGAGI. The CDR3 consists of 12 residues.

The DNA for the CDR3 is TGTGCCAGCAGCCAAGAAGGGGCCACAGGGCGGACGTGGACTGGCCATGGCTACACCTTC. Protein product: CASSQEGATGRTWTGHGYTF. V is TRBV4-2 and J is TRBJ1-2, with D maybe TRBD1 (6 bases). There are 20 residues in the CDR3. Germline V CDR1 and CDR2: LGHNA, YNFKEQ. Trimming left V 0 bases short and J 6 bases short, with 29 bases between.

This clone was found a few times. The J gene is TRBJ1-1, the V gene TRBV13; D is unresolved. V was clipped by 6 bases and J by 2 bases, with 7 bases between them. Germline V lookup: CDR1 PRHDT, CDR2 FYEKMQ (reference sequence). The CDR3 loop spans 12 amino acids. The CDR3 DNA reads as TGTGCCAGCAGTCAGACAAACACTGAAGCTTTCTTT. Its protein product is CASSQTNTEAFF.

This clone was seen only a few times. The chain links TRBV19 to TRBJ1-1, with D perhaps TRBD1 (6 bases). This CDR3 has 13 residues. Germline lookup yields CDR1 LNHDA and CDR2 SQIVND (reference sequence). Trimming took off 4 bases at V and 4 bases at J, with 10 bases between the two ends. CDR3 residues: CASSKNRATEAFF. The CDR3 DNA reads TGTGCCAGTAGTAAAAACAGGGCCACTGAAGCTTTCTTT.

This chain links TRBV5-1 with TRBJ2-1; 9 bases are a match to TRBD2. V trimming: 0 bases; J trimming: 7 bases; junction bases outside the gene matches: 11. Germline lookup yields CDR1 SGHRS and CDR2 YFSETQ. The CDR3 length is 17 residues. Written as DNA, the CDR3 is TGCGCCAGCAGCTTGGGTGTTAGCGGGAGATCTAGGAATGAGCAGTTCTTC. Amino acids: CASSLGVSGRSRNEQFF.

This clone came up a few times. The rearrangement links TRBV11-2 to TRBJ1-2, with 10 positions matching TRBD1. The junction had 5 bases not matched to a gene; V was cut back by 6 bases and J by 7 bases. The germline CDR1 and CDR2 sequences are SGHAT and FQNNGV. The CDR3 has 13 amino acids. In DNA form, the CDR3 reads TGTGCCAGCAGTAGACAGGGGGCCGGTGGCTACACCTTC. It encodes CASSRQGAGGYTF.

The V and J genes are TRBV6-5 and TRBJ1-6; 9 positions agree with TRBD1. V lost 5 bases and J lost 8; bases outside the gene matches: 4. Looked up from germline, CDR1 is MNHEY and CDR2 is SVGAGI. The CDR3 has 14 residues. The CDR3 nucleotides are TGTGCCAGCAGTCCGGGACAGGGAGATTCACCCCTCCACTTT. This encodes CASSPGQGDSPLHF.

The chain carries TRBV13 and TRBJ1-2; possible D gene TRBD1, 5 bases. This CDR3 has 13 residues. The V gene's germline CDR1 is PRHDT and CDR2 FYEKMQ (reference sequence). V was pared by 5 bases and J by 5 bases, with 12 bases between. The CDR3 protein is CASSPRAGYGYTF. The CDR3, as DNA: TGTGCCAGCAGCCCCAGGGCTGGGTATGGCTACACCTTC.

The V call is TRBV5-1, the J call TRBJ1-3, with TRBD1 identical over 7 bases. The CDR3 sequence is 15 residues long. CDR1 and CDR2 (germline): SGHRS, YFSETQ. Unmatched junction bases numbered 6, after V lost 2 bases and J lost 4 bases. As DNA, the CDR3 is TGCGCCAGCAGCTTACAACAGGGGACAGGAAACACCATATATTTT. Translation gives CASSLQQGTGNTIYF. Combining the CDR3 with reference TRBV5-1 and TRBJ1-3 gives the whole variable domain KAGVTQTPRYLIKTRGQQVTLSCSPISGHRSVSWYQQTPGQGLQFLFEYFSETQRNKGNFPGRFSGRQFSNSRSEMNVSTLELGDSALYLCASSLQQGTGNTIYFGEGSWLTVV.

The V gene is TRBV5-6, the J gene TRBJ2-1; D not certain. This CDR3 is 13 amino acids long. Between the trimmed V and J ends, which lost 1 base and 4 bases, there was a span of 6 bases. CDR1 and CDR2 from the germline V gene are SGHDT and YYEEEE. As DNA, the CDR3 is TGTGCCAGCAGCTTGTCCTTGTACAATGAGCAGTTCTTC. This codes for CASSLSLYNEQFF. The whole variable domain, remainder taken from reference TRBV5-6 and TRBJ2-1, is DAGVTQSPTHLIKTRGQQVTLRCSPKSGHDTVSWYQQALGQGPQFIFQYYEEEERQRGNFPDRFSGHQFPNYSSELNVNALLLGDSALYLCASSLSLYNEQFFGPGTRLTVL.

The chain recombines TRBV29-1 with TRBJ2-7, with 9 bases that match TRBD2. CDR1 is SQVTM and CDR2 is ANQGSEA in the germline V gene. The CDR3 runs 16 residues. Losses at the gene ends were 6 bases for V and 0 bases for J; bases not matched to a gene: 12. The DNA of the CDR3 is TGCAGCGTCGAGACCCGGACTAGCGAATTCTCCTACGAGCAGTACTTC. It translates to CSVETRTSEFSYEQYF.

The chain employs TRBV10-2 and TRBJ2-7, with TRBD1 matching 7 bases. The V segment lost 6 bases and the J segment 0 bases; nucleotides outside the gene matches: 14. CDR1 is WSHSY, CDR2 SAAADI, per germline. This CDR3 contains 17 residues. CDR3 DNA: TGCGCCAGCAGGATGGTCGGACAGAGACAGGGCTCCTACGAGCAGTACTTC. This codes for CASRMVGQRQGSYEQYF.